Detailed here is one T cell receptor beta chain. The sample is drawn from a study of T cells in localized non-small cell lung cancer. The assay was immunoSEQ multiplex PCR, and TCRdb's table has in-frame clones only and misses some. Here the sample spans 40,000 to 60,000 clones, around nine tenths being singletons. J was trimmed by 2 bases and V by 5 bases; bases with no gene match: 5. Germline CDR1 MNHNY, CDR2 SVGAGI (reference sequence). The CDR3 covers 14 residues. The chain joins TRBV6-6 to TRBJ1-2, with TRBD1 identical over 7 bases. This TCR was recovered from a female donor with stage II lung adenocarcinoma. The sample consisted of PBMCs, taken before any cancer treatment. CDR3 DNA sequence: TGTGCCAGCAGTACCTTGACAGGGAACTATGGCTACACCTTC. This codes for CASSTLTGNYGYTF.